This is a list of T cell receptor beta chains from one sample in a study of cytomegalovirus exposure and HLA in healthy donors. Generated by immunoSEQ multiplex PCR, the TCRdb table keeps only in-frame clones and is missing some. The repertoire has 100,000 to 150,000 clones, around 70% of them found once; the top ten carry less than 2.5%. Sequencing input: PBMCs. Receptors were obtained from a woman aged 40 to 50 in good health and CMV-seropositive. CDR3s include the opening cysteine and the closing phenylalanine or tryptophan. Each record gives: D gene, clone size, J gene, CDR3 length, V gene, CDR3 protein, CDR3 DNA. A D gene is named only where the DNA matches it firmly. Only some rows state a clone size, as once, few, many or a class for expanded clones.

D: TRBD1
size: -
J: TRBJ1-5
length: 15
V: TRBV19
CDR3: CASSMRGQGPQPQHF
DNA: TGTGCCAGTAGTATGAGGGGACAGGGCCCTCAGCCCCAGCATTTT

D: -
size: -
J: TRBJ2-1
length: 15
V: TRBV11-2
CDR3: CASSSKGLPTNEQFF
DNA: TGTGCCAGCAGCTCAAAGGGACTTCCTACGAATGAGCAGTTCTTC

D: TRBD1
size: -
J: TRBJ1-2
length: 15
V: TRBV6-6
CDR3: CASSKTTGGAGGYTF
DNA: TGTGCCAGCAGTAAAACGACAGGGGGCGCGGGTGGCTACACCTTC

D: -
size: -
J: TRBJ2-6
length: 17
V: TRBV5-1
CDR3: CASSLGPTTAGANVLTF
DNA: TGCGCCAGCAGCTTGGGACCCACGACTGCTGGGGCCAACGTCCTGACTTTC

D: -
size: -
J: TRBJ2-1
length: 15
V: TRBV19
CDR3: CASNPQASLYNEQFF
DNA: TGTGCCAGTAACCCACAGGCCTCTCTTTACAATGAGCAGTTCTTC

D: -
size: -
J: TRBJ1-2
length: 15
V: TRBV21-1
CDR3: CASSKVTGVLFGYTF
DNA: TGTGCCAGCAGCAAAGTGACAGGGGTACTCTTCGGCTACACCTTC

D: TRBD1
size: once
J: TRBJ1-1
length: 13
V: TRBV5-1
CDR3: CASRGGQGTEAFF
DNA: TGCGCCAGCAGAGGCGGACAGGGTACTGAAGCTTTCTTT

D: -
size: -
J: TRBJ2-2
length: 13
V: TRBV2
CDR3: CASSRGNTGELFF
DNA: TGTGCCAGCAGCAGGGGAAACACCGGGGAGCTGTTTTTT

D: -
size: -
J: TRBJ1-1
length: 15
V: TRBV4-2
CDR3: CASSFSSKLNTEAFF
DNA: TGTGCCAGCAGCTTTAGCAGCAAACTAAACACTGAAGCTTTCTTT

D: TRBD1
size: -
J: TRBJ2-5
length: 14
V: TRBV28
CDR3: CASSLADRGETQYF
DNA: TGTGCCAGCAGTTTAGCCGACAGGGGGGAGACCCAGTACTTC

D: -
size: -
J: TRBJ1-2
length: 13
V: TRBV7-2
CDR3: CASSPPGSYGYTF
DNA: TGTGCCAGCAGCCCGCCGGGTAGCTATGGCTACACCTTC

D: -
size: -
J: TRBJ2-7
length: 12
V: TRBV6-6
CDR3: CASSEGIYEQYF
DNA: TGTGCCAGCAGTGAGGGAATTTACGAGCAGTACTTC

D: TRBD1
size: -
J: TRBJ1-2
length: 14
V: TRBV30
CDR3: CAWSARDRGRGYTF
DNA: TGTGCCTGGAGTGCGAGGGACAGGGGGCGCGGCTACACCTTC

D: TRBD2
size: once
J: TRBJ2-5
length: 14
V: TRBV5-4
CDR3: CASSLRGAQETQYF
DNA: TGTGCCAGCAGCCTGCGGGGGGCTCAAGAGACCCAGTACTTC

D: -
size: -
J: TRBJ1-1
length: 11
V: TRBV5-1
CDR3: CASSLGQGAFF
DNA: TGCGCCAGCAGCTTGGGGCAGGGAGCTTTCTTT

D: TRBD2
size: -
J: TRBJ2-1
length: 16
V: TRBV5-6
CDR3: CASSLGQRGGSNEQFF
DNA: TGTGCCAGCAGCTTGGGGCAGCGGGGGGGGAGCAATGAGCAGTTCTTC

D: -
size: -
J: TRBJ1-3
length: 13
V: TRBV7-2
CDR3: CASSLTGLHTIYF
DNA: TGTGCCAGCAGCTTAACAGGGTTGCACACCATATATTTT

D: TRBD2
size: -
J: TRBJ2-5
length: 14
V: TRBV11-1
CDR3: CASSSTGGAETQYF
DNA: TGTGCCAGCAGCTCAACCGGGGGGGCGGAGACCCAGTACTTC

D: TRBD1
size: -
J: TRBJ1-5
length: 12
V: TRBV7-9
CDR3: CASSLGDRGCLF
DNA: TGTGCCAGCAGCTTGGGGGACAGGGGGTGTCTTTTT

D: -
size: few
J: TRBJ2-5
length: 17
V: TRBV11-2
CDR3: CASSLAGAVSYQETQYF
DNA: TGTGCCAGCAGCTTGGCTGGAGCGGTGAGCTACCAAGAGACCCAGTACTTC

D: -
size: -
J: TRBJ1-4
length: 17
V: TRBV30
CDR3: CAWSVSRTPTTNEKLFF
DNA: TGTGCCTGGAGTGTATCGCGGACACCTACAACTAATGAAAAACTGTTTTTT

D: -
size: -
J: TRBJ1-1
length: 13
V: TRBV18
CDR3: CASSEVMNTEAFF
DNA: TGTGCCAGCTCAGAGGTGATGAACACTGAAGCTTTCTTT

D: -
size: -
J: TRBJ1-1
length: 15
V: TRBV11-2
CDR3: CASSLLPGGDTEAFF
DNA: TGTGCCAGCAGCTTACTTCCGGGGGGGGACACTGAAGCTTTCTTT

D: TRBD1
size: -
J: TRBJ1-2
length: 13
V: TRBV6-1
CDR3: CAIRNRGLNGYTF
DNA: TGTGCCATCCGTAACAGGGGGCTGAATGGCTACACCTTC

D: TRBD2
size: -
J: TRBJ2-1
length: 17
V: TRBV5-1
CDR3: CASVGLAGGPRDNEQFF
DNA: TGCGCCAGCGTCGGACTAGCGGGGGGCCCTCGGGACAATGAGCAGTTCTTC

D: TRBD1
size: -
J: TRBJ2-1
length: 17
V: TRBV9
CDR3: CASSGTGGDSIYNEQFF
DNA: TGTGCCAGCAGCGGGACAGGGGGCGATTCCATATACAATGAGCAGTTCTTC

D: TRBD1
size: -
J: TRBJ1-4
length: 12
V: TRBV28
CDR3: CASDRGREKLFF
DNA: TGTGCCAGCGACAGGGGCCGGGAAAAACTGTTTTTT

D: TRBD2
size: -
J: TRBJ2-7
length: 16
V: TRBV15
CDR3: CATSRPKLAGYYEQYF
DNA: TGTGCCACCAGCAGACCAAAACTAGCGGGGTACTACGAGCAGTACTTC

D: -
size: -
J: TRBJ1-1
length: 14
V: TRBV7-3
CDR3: CASSLPPGNTEAFF
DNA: TGTGCCAGCAGCCTTCCCCCAGGTAACACTGAAGCTTTCTTT

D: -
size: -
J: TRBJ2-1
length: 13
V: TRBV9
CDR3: CASSVLSSNEQFF
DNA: TGTGCCAGCAGCGTACTTAGTAGCAATGAGCAGTTCTTC

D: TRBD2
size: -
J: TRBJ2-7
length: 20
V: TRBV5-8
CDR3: CASSHPPGGSGGSRTYEQYF
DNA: TGTGCCAGCAGCCACCCCCCGGGCGGTAGCGGGGGGTCCCGTACCTACGAGCAGTACTTC

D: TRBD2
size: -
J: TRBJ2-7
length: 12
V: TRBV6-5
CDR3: CASSGGGGKQYF
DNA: TGTGCCAGCAGTGGGGGGGGAGGCAAGCAGTACTTC

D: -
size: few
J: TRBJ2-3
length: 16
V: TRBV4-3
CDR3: CASSQGQGIGTDTQYF
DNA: TGCGCCAGCAGCCAAGGGCAGGGTATCGGCACAGATACGCAGTATTTT

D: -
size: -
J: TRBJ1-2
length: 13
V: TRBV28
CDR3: CASIRGGGDGYTF
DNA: TGTGCCAGCATTCGAGGGGGGGGCGATGGCTACACCTTC

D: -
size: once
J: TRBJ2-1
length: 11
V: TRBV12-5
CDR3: CASGLGTGLFF
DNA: TGTGCTAGTGGTTTGGGCACAGGCCTGTTCTTC

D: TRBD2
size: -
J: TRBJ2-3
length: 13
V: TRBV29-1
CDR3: CSVDGGGPDTQYF
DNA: TGCAGCGTTGATGGCGGGGGGCCGGATACGCAGTATTTT

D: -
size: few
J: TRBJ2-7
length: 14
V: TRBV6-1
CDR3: CASSPRTWNYEQYF
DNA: TGTGCCAGCAGCCCACGGACATGGAACTACGAGCAGTACTTC

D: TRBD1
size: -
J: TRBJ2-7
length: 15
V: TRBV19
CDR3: CASRSGTGGSAEQYF
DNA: TGTGCCAGTAGATCCGGGACAGGGGGCTCGGCCGAGCAGTACTTC

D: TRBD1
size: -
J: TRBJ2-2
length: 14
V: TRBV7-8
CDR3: CASRDREGAGELFF
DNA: TGTGCCAGCAGAGACAGGGAAGGGGCCGGGGAGCTGTTTTTT

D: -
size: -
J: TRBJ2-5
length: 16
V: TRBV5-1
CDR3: CASSFRGAYQGETQYF
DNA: TGCGCCAGCAGCTTCCGGGGGGCATATCAGGGGGAGACCCAGTACTTC

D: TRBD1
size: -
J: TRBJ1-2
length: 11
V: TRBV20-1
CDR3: CSGTSGGGYTF
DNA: TGCAGTGGTACGTCAGGGGGTGGCTACACCTTC

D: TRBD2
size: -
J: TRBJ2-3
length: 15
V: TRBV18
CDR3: CASSPPGLPTDTQYF
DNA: TGTGCCAGCTCACCACCGGGACTACCCACAGATACGCAGTATTTT

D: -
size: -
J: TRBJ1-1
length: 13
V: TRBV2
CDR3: CASSGDRRTEAFF
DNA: TGTGCCAGCAGCGGTGACAGGAGGACTGAAGCTTTCTTT

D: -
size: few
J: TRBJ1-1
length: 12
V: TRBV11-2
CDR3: CASSSDRSKAFF
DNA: TGTGCCAGCAGCTCCGATCGGAGTAAAGCTTTCTTT

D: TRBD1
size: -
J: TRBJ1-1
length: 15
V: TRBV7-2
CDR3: CASSLGRNRGSEAFF
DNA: TGTGCCAGCAGCTTAGGGAGAAACAGGGGATCCGAAGCTTTCTTT

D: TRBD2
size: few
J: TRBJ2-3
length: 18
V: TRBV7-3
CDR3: CASSPGLAGGPSTDTQYF
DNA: TGTGCCAGCAGCCCCGGACTAGCGGGAGGGCCTAGCACAGATACGCAGTATTTT

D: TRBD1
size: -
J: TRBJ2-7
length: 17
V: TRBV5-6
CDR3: CASSPTPGTGFPYEQYF
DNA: TGTGCCAGCAGCCCAACCCCCGGGACAGGGTTTCCCTACGAGCAGTACTTC

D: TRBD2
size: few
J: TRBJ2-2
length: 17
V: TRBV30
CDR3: CAWSVSVVSGGGGELFF
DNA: TGTGCCTGGAGTGTTTCGGTCGTTTCCGGGGGGGGCGGGGAGCTGTTTTTT

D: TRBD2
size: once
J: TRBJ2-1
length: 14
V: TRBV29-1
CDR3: CSGRHTSGYNEQFF
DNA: TGCAGCGGGAGGCATACTAGCGGGTACAATGAGCAGTTCTTC

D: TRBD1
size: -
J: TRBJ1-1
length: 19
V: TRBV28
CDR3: CASSLEAGTGNHRNTEAFF
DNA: TGTGCCAGCAGTTTAGAGGCGGGGACAGGTAACCATAGGAACACTGAAGCTTTCTTT

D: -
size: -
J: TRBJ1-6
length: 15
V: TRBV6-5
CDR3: CASRSPGSRNSPLHF
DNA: TGTGCCAGCAGGTCGCCAGGGTCACGGAATTCACCCCTCCACTTT

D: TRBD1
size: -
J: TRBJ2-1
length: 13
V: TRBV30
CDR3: CAWSPDRVGEQFF
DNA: TGTGCCTGGAGTCCGGACAGGGTAGGTGAGCAGTTCTTC

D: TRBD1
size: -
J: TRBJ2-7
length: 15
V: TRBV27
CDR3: CASSTERDSSYEQYF
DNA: TGTGCCAGCAGTACGGAGAGGGACAGCTCCTACGAGCAGTACTTC

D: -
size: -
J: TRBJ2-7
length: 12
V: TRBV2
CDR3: CASSSQGYEQYF
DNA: TGTGCCAGCAGCTCACAGGGCTACGAGCAGTACTTC